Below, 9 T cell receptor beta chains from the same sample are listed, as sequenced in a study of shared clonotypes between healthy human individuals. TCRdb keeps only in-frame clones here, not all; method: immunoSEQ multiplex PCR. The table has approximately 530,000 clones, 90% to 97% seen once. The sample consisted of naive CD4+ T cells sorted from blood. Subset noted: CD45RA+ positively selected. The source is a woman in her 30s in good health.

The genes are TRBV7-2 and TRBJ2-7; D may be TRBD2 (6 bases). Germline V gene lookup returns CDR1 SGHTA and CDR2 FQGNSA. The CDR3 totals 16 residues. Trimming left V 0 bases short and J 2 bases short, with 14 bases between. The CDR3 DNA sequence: TGTGCCAGCAGCTTAGCGGTGGGAGGTGGGGCCTACGAGCAGTACTTC. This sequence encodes CASSLAVGGGAYEQYF.

CDR3 DNA: TGTGCCAGCAGTTACTCGACGGGGCGGCACAATGAAAAACTGTTTTTT. It codes for CASSYSTGRHNEKLFF. The rearrangement uses TRBV6-5 and TRBJ1-4; D may be TRBD1 (5 bases). CDR1 and CDR2 from the germline V gene are MNHEY and SVGAGI. CDR3 length: 16 amino acids. Trimming removed 0 bases at V and 5 bases at J, with 13 bases between.

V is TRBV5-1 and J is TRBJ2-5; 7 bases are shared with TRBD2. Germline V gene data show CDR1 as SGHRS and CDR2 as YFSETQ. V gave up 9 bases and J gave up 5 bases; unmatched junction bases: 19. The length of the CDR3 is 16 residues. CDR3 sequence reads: CAIPPYGRQARETQYF. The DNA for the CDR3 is TGCGCCATTCCGCCCTACGGGAGGCAGGCGCGGGAGACCCAGTACTTC.

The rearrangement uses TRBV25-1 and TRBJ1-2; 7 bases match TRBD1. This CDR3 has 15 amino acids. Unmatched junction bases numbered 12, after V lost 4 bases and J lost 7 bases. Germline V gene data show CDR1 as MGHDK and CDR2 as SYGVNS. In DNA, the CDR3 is TGTGCCAGCAGTGGAGGGATAGGGGGCATCACTGGCTACACCTTC. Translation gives CASSGGIGGITGYTF.

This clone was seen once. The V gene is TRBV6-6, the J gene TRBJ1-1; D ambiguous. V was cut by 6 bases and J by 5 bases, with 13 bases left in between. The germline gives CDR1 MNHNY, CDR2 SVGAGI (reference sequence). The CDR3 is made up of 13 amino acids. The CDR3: CASRTGGSTEAFF. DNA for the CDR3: TGTGCCAGCAGAACGGGAGGTTCGACTGAAGCTTTCTTT.

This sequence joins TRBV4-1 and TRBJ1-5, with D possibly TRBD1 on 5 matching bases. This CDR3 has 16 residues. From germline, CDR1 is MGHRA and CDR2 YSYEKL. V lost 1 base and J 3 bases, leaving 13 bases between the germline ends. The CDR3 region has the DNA TGCGCCAGCAGCCAAGGTCCGGGACGGAACAATCAGCCCCAGCATTTT. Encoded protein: CASSQGPGRNNQPQHF.

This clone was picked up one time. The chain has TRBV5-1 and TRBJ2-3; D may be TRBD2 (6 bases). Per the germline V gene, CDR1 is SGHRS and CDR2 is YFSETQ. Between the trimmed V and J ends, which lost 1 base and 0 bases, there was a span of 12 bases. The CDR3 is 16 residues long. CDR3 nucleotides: TGCGCCAGCAGCTTGATGAGCGGGCACAGCACAGATACGCAGTATTTT. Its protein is CASSLMSGHSTDTQYF.

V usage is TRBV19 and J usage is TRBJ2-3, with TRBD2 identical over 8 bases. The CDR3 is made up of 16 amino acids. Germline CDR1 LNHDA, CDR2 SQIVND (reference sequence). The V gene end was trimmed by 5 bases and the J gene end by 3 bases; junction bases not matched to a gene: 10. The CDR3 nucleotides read TGTGCCAGTAGTGCTAGACTAGCGCTTAAAACAGATACGCAGTATTTT. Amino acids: CASSARLALKTDTQYF.

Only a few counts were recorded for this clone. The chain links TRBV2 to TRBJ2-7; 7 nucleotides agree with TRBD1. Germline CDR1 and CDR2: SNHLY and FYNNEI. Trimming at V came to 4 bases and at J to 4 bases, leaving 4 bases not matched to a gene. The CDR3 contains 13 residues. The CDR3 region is CASSVGRGYEQYF. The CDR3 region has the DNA TGTGCCAGCAGTGTGGGCAGGGGGTACGAGCAGTACTTC.